This paragraph covers one T cell receptor (beta chain) sequence. Its antigen is undetermined. This specimen comes from a study of blood T cells in healthy people across ages. The study, taken as a whole, reports: Researchers said unsorted PBMCs prevented a conclusive naive versus antigen-experienced comparison.

Trimming at V came to 3 bases and at J to 7 bases, leaving 6 bases not matched to a gene. Looked up from germline, CDR1 is DFQATT and CDR2 is SNEGSKA (reference sequence). The CDR3 spans 14 residues. A sample-barcoded 5' primer and a J-beta primer mix were used in a second PCR of roughly 7 to 11 cycles. Each CDR3 protein gets one entry after TCRdb re-called the 5' RACE reads with MiXCR. The table lists approximately 690,000 distinct CDR3 sequences, 45% to 65% of them singletons. The sample consisted of blood. The receptor was derived from a man between 60 and 75 years old in good health. The chain carries TRBV20-1 and TRBJ2-1; 10 bases line up with TRBD1. This CDR3 reads CSASLRTGGNEQFF. CDR3 nucleotide sequence: TGCAGTGCTAGCCTCCGGACAGGGGGGAATGAGCAGTTCTTC.